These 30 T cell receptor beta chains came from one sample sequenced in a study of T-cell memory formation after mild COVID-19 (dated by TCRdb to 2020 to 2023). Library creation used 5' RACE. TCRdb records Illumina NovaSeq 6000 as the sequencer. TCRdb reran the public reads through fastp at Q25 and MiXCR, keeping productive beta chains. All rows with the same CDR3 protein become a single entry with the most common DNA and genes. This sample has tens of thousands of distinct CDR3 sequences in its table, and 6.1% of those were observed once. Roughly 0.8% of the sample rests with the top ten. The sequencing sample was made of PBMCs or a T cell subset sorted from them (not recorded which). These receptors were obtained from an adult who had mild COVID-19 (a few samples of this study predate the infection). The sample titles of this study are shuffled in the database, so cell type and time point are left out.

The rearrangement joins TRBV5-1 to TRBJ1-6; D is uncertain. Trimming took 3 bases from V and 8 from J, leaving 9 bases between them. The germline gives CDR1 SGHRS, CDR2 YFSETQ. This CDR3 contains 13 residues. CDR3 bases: TGCGCCAGCAGCTCCGACGGCTATTCACCCCTCCACTTT. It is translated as CASSSDGYSPLHF.

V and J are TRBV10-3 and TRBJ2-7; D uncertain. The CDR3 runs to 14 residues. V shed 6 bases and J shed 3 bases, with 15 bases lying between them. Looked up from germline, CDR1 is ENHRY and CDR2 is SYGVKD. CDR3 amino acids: CAIRSGVAGYEQYV. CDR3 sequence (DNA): TGTGCCATCAGATCTGGAGTTGCCGGCTACGAGCAGTACGTC.

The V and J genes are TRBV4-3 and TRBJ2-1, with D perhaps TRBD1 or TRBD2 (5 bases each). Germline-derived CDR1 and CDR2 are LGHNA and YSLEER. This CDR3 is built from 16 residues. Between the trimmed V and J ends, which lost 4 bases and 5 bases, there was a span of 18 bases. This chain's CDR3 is CASSPGIGERDNEQFF. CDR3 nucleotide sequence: TGCGCCAGCAGCCCAGGGATCGGGGAACGGGACAATGAGCAGTTCTTC.

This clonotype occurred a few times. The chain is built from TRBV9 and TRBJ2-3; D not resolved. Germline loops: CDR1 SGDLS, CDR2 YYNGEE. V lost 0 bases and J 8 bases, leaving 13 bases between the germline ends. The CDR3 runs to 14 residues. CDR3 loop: CASSVGWAIGTQYF. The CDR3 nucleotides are TGTGCCAGCAGCGTAGGGTGGGCGATCGGTACGCAGTATTTT.

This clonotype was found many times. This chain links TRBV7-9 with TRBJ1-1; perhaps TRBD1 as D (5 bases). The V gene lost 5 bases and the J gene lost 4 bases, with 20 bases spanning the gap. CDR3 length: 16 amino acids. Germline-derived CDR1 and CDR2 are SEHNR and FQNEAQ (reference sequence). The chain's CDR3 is CASSPGLWGRVTEAFF. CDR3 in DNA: TGTGCCAGCAGCCCGGGATTATGGGGCCGGGTCACTGAAGCTTTCTTT.

CDR3 protein: CASSYATPGQGLYGYTF. The CDR3 nucleotides read TGTGCCAGCAGTTACGCTACTCCGGGACAGGGTCTCTATGGCTACACCTTC. The rearrangement uses TRBV6-5 and TRBJ1-2; the match to TRBD1 covers 9 bases. The V gene's germline CDR1 is MNHEY and CDR2 SVGAGI. The CDR3 loop spans 17 amino acids. With 2 bases clipped from V and 4 bases from J, the junction kept 11 bases outside the gene matches.

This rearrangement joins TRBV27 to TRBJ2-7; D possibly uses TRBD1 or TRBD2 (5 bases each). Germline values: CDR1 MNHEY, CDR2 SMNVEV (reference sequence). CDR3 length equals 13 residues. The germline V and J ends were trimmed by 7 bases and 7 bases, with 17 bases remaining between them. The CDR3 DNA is TGTGCCAGCACCATTCCCGAGGGACGGGAGCAGTACTTC. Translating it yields CASTIPEGREQYF.

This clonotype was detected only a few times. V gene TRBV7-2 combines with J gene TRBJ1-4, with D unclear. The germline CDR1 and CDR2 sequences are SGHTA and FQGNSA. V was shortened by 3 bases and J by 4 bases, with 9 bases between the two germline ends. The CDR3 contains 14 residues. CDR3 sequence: CASSLQIFNEKLFF. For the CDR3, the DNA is TGTGCCAGCAGCTTGCAGATTTTTAATGAAAAACTGTTTTTT.

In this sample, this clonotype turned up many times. CDR3 sequence: CASSFGGGSTDTQYF. The CDR3 DNA follows: TGTGCCAGCAGCTTCGGTGGGGGCAGCACAGATACGCAGTATTTT. The genes are TRBV7-3 and TRBJ2-3; D might be TRBD1 (6 bases). CDR1 SGHTA and CDR2 FQGTGA come from the germline V gene. With 3 bases removed from V and 0 bases from J, the gap between germline ends came to 10 bases. This CDR3 spans 15 amino acids.

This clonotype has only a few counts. The CDR3 protein is CASSAAGYTEAFF. CDR3 in DNA: TGTGCCAGCAGCGCCGCGGGGTACACTGAAGCTTTCTTT. J is TRBJ1-1 and V is TRBV7-9; D remains ambiguous. V was shortened by 5 bases and J by 3 bases, with 10 bases between the two germline ends. CDR1 and CDR2 (germline): SEHNR, FQNEAQ (reference sequence). This CDR3 is built from 13 residues.

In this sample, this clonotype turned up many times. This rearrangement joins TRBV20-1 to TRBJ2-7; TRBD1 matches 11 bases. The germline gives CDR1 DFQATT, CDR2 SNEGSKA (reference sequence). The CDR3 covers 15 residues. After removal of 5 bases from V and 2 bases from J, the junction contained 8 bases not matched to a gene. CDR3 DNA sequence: TGCAGTGCTGGAAACCGGGACAGGGGGACCTACGAGCAGTACTTC. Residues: CSAGNRDRGTYEQYF.

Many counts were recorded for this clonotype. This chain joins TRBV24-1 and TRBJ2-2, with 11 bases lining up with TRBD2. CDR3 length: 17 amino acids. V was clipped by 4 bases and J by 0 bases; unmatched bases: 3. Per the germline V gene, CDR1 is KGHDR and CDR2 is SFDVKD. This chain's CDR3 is CATSELSGGANTGELFF. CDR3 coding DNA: TGTGCCACCAGTGAGCTTAGCGGGGGGGCGAACACCGGGGAGCTGTTTTTT.

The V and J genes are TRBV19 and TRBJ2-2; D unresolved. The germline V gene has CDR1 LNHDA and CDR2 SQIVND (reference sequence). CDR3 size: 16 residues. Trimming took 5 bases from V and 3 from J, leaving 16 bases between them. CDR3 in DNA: TGTGCCAGTAGTCATGGGTTACGCAGCTACACCGGGGAGCTGTTTTTT. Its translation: CASSHGLRSYTGELFF.

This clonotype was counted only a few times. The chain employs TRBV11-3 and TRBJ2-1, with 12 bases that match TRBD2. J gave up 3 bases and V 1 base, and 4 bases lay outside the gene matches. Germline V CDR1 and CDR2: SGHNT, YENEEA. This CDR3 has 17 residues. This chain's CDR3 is CASSLVILAGGYNEQFF. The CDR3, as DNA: TGTGCCAGCAGCTTAGTTATACTAGCGGGAGGCTACAATGAGCAGTTCTTC.

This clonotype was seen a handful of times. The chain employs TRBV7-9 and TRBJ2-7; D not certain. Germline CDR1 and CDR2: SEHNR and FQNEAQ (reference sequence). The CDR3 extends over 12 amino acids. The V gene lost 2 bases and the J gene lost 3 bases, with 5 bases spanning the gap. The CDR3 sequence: CASSLSDYEQYF. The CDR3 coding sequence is TGTGCCAGCAGCTTATCAGACTACGAGCAGTACTTC.

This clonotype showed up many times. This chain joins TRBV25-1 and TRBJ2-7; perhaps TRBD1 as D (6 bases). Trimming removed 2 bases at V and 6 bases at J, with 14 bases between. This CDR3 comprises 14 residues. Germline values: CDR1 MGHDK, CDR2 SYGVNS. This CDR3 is CASSEGGDTLEQYF. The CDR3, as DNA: TGTGCCAGCAGTGAAGGTGGGGACACCCTCGAGCAGTACTTC.

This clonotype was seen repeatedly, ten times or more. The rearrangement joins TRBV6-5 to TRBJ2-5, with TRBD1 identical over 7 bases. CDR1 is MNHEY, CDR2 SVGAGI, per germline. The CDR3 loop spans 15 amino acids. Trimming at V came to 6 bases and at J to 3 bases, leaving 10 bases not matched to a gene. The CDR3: CASRTTGTAKETQYF. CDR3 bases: TGTGCCAGCAGAACCACCGGGACAGCAAAAGAGACCCAGTACTTC.

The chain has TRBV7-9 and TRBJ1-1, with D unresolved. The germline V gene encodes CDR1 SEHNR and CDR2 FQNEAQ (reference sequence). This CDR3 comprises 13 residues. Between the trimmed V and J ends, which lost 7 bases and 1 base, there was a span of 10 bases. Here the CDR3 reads CASTDVGNTEAFF. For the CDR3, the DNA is TGTGCCAGCACCGACGTAGGGAACACTGAAGCTTTCTTT.

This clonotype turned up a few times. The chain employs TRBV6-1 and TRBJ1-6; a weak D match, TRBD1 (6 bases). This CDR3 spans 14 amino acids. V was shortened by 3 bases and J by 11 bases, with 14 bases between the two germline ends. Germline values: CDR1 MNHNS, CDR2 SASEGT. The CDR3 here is CASSDRDNRTPLHF. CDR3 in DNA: TGTGCCAGCAGTGACCGGGACAACAGGACACCCCTCCACTTT.

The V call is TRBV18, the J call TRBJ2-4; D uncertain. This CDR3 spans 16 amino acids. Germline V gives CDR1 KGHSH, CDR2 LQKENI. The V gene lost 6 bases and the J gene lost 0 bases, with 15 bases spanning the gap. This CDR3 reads CASSLIPDLAKNIQYF. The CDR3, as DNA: TGTGCCAGCTCTCTCATTCCAGACCTAGCCAAAAACATTCAGTACTTC. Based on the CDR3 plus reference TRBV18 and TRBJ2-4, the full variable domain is NAGVMQNPRHLVRRRGQEARLRCSPMKGHSHVYWYRQLPEEGLKFMVYLQKENIIDESGMPKERFSAEFPKEGPSILRIQQVVRGDSAAYFCASSLIPDLAKNIQYFGAGTRLSVL.

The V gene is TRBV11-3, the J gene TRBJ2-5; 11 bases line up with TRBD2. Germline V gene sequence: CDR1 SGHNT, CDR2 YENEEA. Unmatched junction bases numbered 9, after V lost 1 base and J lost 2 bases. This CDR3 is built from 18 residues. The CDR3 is CASSLGDRLAGRQETQYF. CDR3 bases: TGTGCCAGCAGCTTAGGGGATCGACTAGCGGGACGGCAAGAGACCCAGTACTTC. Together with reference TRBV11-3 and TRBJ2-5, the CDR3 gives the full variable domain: EAGVVQSPRYKIIEKKQPVAFWCNPISGHNTLYWYLQNLGQGPELLIRYENEEAVDDSQLPKDRFSAERLKGVDSTLKIQPAELGDSAVYLCASSLGDRLAGRQETQYFGPGTRLLVL.

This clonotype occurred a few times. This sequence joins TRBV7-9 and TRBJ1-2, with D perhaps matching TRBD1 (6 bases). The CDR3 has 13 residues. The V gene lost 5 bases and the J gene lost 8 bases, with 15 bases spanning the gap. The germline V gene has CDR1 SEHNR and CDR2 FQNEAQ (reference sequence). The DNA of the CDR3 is TGTGCCAGCAGCCCCTCAGGGGATGGAGGCTACACCTTC. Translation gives CASSPSGDGGYTF.

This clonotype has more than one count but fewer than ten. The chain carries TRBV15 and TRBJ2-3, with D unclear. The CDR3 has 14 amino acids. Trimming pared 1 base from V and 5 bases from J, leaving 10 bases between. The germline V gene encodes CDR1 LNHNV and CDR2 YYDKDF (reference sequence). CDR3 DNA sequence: TGTGCCACCAGCAGAGGGCCGGGTGGAGATACGCAGTATTTT. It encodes CATSRGPGGDTQYF.

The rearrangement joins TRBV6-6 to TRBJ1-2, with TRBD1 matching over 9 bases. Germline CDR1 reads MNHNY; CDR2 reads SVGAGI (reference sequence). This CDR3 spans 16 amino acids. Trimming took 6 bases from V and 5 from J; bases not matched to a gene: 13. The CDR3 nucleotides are TGTGCCAGCAGAGAAGCCGGGACAGGGAATAGTTATGGCTACACCTTC. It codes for CASREAGTGNSYGYTF.

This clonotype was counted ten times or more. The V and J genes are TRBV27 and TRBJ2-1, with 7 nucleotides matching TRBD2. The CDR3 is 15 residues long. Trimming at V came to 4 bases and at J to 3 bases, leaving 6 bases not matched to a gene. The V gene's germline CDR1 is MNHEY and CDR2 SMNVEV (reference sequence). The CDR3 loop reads CASSSAGGSYNEQFF. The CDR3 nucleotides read TGTGCCAGCAGTTCTGCTGGCGGGAGCTACAATGAGCAGTTCTTC.

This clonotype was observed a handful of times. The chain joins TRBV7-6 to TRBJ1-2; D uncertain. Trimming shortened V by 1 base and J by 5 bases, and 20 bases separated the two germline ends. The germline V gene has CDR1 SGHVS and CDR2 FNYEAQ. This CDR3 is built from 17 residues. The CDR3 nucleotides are TGTGCCAGCAGCTTAGGCATCCCGGGCCATCTAAGTTATGGCTACACCTTC. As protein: CASSLGIPGHLSYGYTF.

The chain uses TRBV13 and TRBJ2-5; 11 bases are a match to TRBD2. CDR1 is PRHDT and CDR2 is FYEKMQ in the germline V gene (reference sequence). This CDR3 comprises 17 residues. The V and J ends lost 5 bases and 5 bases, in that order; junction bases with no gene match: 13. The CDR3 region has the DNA TGTGCCAGCAGCCATAGACTAGCGGGGATGACGAGGGAGACCCAGTACTTC. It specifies CASSHRLAGMTRETQYF.

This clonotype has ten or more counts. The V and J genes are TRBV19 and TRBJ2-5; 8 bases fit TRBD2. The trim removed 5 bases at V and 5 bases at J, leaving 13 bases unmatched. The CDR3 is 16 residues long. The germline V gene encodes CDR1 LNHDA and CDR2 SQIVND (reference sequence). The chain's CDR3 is CASSSSRRGRLETQYF. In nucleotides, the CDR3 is TGTGCCAGTAGTTCCAGCCGCCGCGGGAGGCTGGAGACCCAGTACTTC.

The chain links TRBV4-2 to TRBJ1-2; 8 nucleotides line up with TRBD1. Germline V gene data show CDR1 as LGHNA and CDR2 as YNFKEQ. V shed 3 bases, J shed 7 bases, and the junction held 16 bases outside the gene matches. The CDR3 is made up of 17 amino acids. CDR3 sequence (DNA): TGTGCCAGCAGCCACCCCACCGTCGACAGGGGATCTGGTGGCTACACCTTC. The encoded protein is CASSHPTVDRGSGGYTF.

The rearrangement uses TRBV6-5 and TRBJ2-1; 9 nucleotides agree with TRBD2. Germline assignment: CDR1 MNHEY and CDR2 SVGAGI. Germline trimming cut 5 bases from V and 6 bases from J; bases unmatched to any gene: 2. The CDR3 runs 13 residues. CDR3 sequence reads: CASSPREGNEQFF. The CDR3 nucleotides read TGTGCCAGCAGTCCGCGGGAGGGCAATGAGCAGTTCTTC.